This TCR beta chain comes out of a study of blood T cell repertoires in COVID-19. Study summary: COVID-19 samples collected from the United States, Italy and Spain covered acute and convalescent phases.

Germline lookup yields CDR1 KGHSH and CDR2 LQKENI. CDR3 length: 13 amino acids. V lost 6 bases and J lost 4, with 13 bases in between. The Seattle patients, enrolled during active infection, were followed longitudinally. Under the authors' procedure: Researchers report that nucleated cell counts were estimated from reference gene primer amplification. Assay: immunoSEQ multiplex PCR; the TCRdb copy retains only in-frame clones and omits some. From that table come the V and J calls and clone size; the DNA was used to work out D and trimming. The table includes some 300,000 clones, around 90% detected once.

This clonotype was obtained from a woman aged 50 to 60 with COVID-19, enrolled during active disease. The gene calls are TRBV18 and TRBJ2-7, with no clear D. Sequencing was done on a sample of peripheral blood. DNA of the CDR3: TGTGCCAGCTCCCCGGCCCCCGGGTACGAGCAGTACTTC. Translation: CASSPAPGYEQYF.